The 31 T cell receptor beta chains below come from one sample, sequenced in a study of tissue T cells after allogeneic stem cell transplantation. Assay used: immunoSEQ multiplex PCR; TCRdb lists only in-frame clones, some missing. The sample contains about 17,000 clones, roughly 72% of which appear only once. Sequencing used spleen. The receptor source for this set is a female BALB/c mouse in good health. The mouse line has the MHC haplotype H2-d.

In regard to this clone: Gene names and germline refer to mouse. With the read ending 1 residue before the CDR3 end, the germline J gene is used to fill in that end. This rearrangement joins TRBV13-2 to TRBJ1-4; 11 positions agree with TRBD1. This CDR3 spans 15 amino acids. CDR1 and CDR2 from the germline V gene are NNHNN and SYGAGS (reference sequence). V trimming: 5 bases; J trimming: 3 bases; junction bases outside the gene matches: 3. Here the CDR3 reads CASGMGQGANERLFF. The covered CDR3 bases are TGTGCCAGCGGGATGGGACAGGGGGCCAACGAAAGATTATTT.

On this clone: Germline and genes: mouse. Read data end 1 residue before the CDR3 end; the end is taken from the germline J gene. The chain recombines TRBV5 with TRBJ2-4; D is uncertain. The CDR3 consists of 13 residues. Trimming shortened V by 4 bases and J by 1 base, and 6 bases separated the two germline ends. Germline values: CDR1 LGHNA, CDR2 YNLKQL (reference sequence). The sequenced CDR3 bases are TGTGCCAGCAGCCCCGGGGGTCAAAACACCTTGTAC. The encoded protein is CASSPGGQNTLY. The entire CDR3 protein reads CASSPGGQNTLYF.

In regard to this clone: Gene names denote mouse genes. The read ends 1 residue early relative to the CDR3; the germline J gene fills the gap. The V gene is TRBV2, the J gene TRBJ2-3; TRBD1 might be the D (6 bases). The V end was cut by 0 bases, the J end by 0 bases, with 7 bases between. Germline values: CDR1 LGHNA, CDR2 YSYQKL. CDR3 length: 15 residues. CDR3 region: CASSQDRGSAETLYF. The CDR3 bases that were read are TGTGCCAGCAGCCAAGACAGGGGAAGTGCAGAAACGCTGTAT.

Details on this clone: Here the gene names and germline are mouse. Read sequence stops 1 residue before the CDR3 end, and the germline J gene provides the missing end. This rearrangement joins TRBV13-3 to TRBJ2-3; 7 bases are a match to TRBD1. This CDR3 comprises 15 residues. Trimming removed 2 bases from V and 0 bases from J; junction bases left unmatched: 3. Germline V gives CDR1 NNHDY, CDR2 SYVADS. The DNA read from the CDR3 is TGTGCCAGCAGTGAGGGGACAGCTAGTGCAGAAACGCTGTAT. Translation gives CASSEGTASAETLY. In full, the CDR3 is CASSEGTASAETLYF.

Details on this clone: Gene names are the mouse ones. The missing CDR3 end, 1 residue past where the read stops, is filled in from the germline J gene. The chain recombines TRBV29 with TRBJ1-4; TRBD1 aligns across 10 bases. CDR1 is MSHET, CDR2 SYDVDS, per germline. The CDR3 extends over 15 amino acids. The trim removed 5 bases at V and 7 bases at J, leaving 7 bases unmatched. Incomplete CDR3 DNA: TGTGCTAGCAGTCCGAGACAGGGGGCGAGCGAAAGATTATTT. Translating gives CASSPRQGASERLF. The entire CDR3 protein reads CASSPRQGASERLFF.

This clone occurred a few times. Mouse gene names and germline throughout. The read is 1 residue too short to cover the CDR3 end, so that end is filled in from the germline J gene. V usage is TRBV14 and J usage is TRBJ2-5, with D perhaps TRBD1 or TRBD2 (6 bases each). The V end was cut by 2 bases, the J end by 2 bases, with 9 bases between. Per the germline V gene, CDR1 is SGHDT and CDR2 is FRDEAV. The CDR3 spans 14 residues. Partial CDR3 DNA: TGTGCCAGCAGTTTTCGGGGGCCCCAAGACACCCAGTAC. It yields the protein CASSFRGPQDTQY. The CDR3 reads in full as CASSFRGPQDTQYF.

This clone was detected only a few times. Each gene name is a mouse one. The read falls 1 residue short of the CDR3 end, and the missing part is taken from the germline J gene. The chain couples TRBV19 to TRBJ2-1; 10 nucleotides agree with TRBD1. The V gene's germline CDR1 is FNHDT and CDR2 SITEND (reference sequence). The CDR3 is 15 residues long. V shed 5 bases and J 7 bases; nucleotides not matched to a gene: 9. The DNA read from the CDR3 is TGTGCCAGCAGCCCGCCGGGACAGGGGAGAGCTGAGCAGTTC. Its translation is CASSPPGQGRAEQF. The whole CDR3 region reads CASSPPGQGRAEQFF.

This clone was observed a handful of times. Here the gene names and germline are mouse. The read halts 1 residue ahead of the CDR3 end, with the missing end drawn from the germline J gene. The rearrangement uses TRBV13-1 and TRBJ2-7, with a tentative D call TRBD1 (5 bases). The V and J ends lost 3 bases and 7 bases respectively, with 11 bases between them. The length of the CDR3 is 12 residues. Per the germline V gene, CDR1 is NSHNY and CDR2 is SYGAGN. CDR3 region: CASSASGLEQYF. The part of the CDR3 DNA that was read is TGTGCCAGCAGTGCATCAGGGTTAGAACAGTAC.

In regard to this clone: Each gene name is a mouse one. CDR3 loop: CASGEDNQNTLYF. The CDR3 bases that were read are TGTGCCAGCGGTGAGGACAATCAAAACACCTTGTAC. The gene calls are TRBV13-2 and TRBJ2-4, with a possible D match to TRBD1 (5 bases). The read comes to an end 1 residue before the CDR3 does, leaving the germline J gene to fill in the end. Germline CDR1 reads NNHNN; CDR2 reads SYGAGS (reference sequence). The CDR3 covers 13 residues. V lost 2 bases and J lost 2, with 6 bases in between.

As concerns this clone: Mouse gene names and germline throughout. The read finishes 1 residue shy of the CDR3 end, and the germline J gene is used to complete it. The chain is built from TRBV13-3 and TRBJ2-7, with 11 bases aligning to TRBD2. Germline V CDR1 and CDR2: NNHDY, SYVADS. Trimming took 6 bases from V and 0 from J; bases not matched to a gene: 5. The CDR3 length is 15 residues. CDR3 region: CASNRLGGASYEQYF. Incomplete CDR3 DNA: TGTGCCAGCAACAGACTGGGGGGGGCCTCCTATGAACAGTAC.

On this clone: Germline and genes: mouse. The read finishes 1 residue shy of the CDR3 end, and the germline J gene is used to complete it. Other nucleotide sequences from this sample produce the same CDR3. V usage is TRBV13-2 and J usage is TRBJ1-1; D is undetermined. This CDR3 is 13 amino acids long. CDR1 and CDR2 (germline): NNHNN, SYGAGS (reference sequence). V was trimmed by 0 bases and J by 1 base, leaving 4 bases between them. Incomplete CDR3 DNA: TGTGCCAGCGGTGATGCAACGAACACAGAAGTCTTC. It is translated as CASGDATNTEVF. The whole CDR3 protein reads CASGDATNTEVFF.

Details on this clone: Genes and germline are mouse. CDR3 region: CASSSRVNSGNTLYF. The sequenced CDR3 bases are TGTGCCAGCAGTTCCAGGGTGAATTCTGGAAATACGCTCTAT. This rearrangement joins TRBV19 to TRBJ1-3; D is possibly TRBD1 (5 bases). The CDR3 end lies 1 residue beyond the end of the read and is filled in from the germline J gene. Germline CDR1 FNHDT, CDR2 SITEND (reference sequence). V was clipped by 4 bases and J by 0 bases, with 11 bases between them. The CDR3 runs to 15 residues.

On this clone itself: Gene and germline names: mouse. The sequence runs out 1 residue before the end of the CDR3; the remainder is reconstructed from the germline J gene. V is TRBV19 and J is TRBJ2-3; maybe TRBD2 (7 bases). CDR3 size: 16 residues. Trimming took 2 bases from V and 0 from J, leaving 13 bases between them. The germline CDR1 and CDR2 sequences are FNHDT and SITEND (reference sequence). The CDR3 protein is CASSIPWGPSAETLYF. The CDR3 bases that were read are TGTGCCAGCAGTATTCCCTGGGGGCCTAGTGCAGAAACGCTGTAT.

Worth noting for this clone: Gene names and germline refer to mouse. The read comes to an end 1 residue before the CDR3 does, leaving the germline J gene to fill in the end. The V and J genes are TRBV5 and TRBJ1-3; 7 bases are a match to TRBD1. The CDR3 consists of 15 residues. The V gene end was trimmed by 0 bases and the J gene end by 2 bases; junction bases not matched to a gene: 1. Germline V gene sequence: CDR1 LGHNA, CDR2 YNLKQL (reference sequence). The sequenced part of the CDR3 DNA is TGTGCCAGCAGCCAAGAAGACAGGGCTGGAAATACGCTCTAT. Protein product: CASSQEDRAGNTLY. The complete CDR3 reads CASSQEDRAGNTLYF.

Worth noting for this clone: Gene names refer to mouse genes. Read sequence stops 1 residue before the CDR3 end, and the germline J gene provides the missing end. The chain couples TRBV29 to TRBJ1-4; D gene unclear. Germline V gene lookup returns CDR1 MSHET and CDR2 SYDVDS. The CDR3 totals 11 residues. V shed 6 bases and J shed 5 bases, with 4 bases lying between them. Partial CDR3 DNA: TGTGCTAGCAGCCTAAACGAAAGATTATTT. It specifies CASSLNERLF. The entire CDR3 sequence reads CASSLNERLFF.

Concerning this clone itself: Each gene name is a mouse one. The CDR3 goes on 1 residue after the read ends, and that part is filled in from the germline J gene. The chain carries TRBV13-1 and TRBJ2-7, with TRBD1 matching over 7 bases. CDR1 and CDR2 (germline): NSHNY, SYGAGN. V lost 0 bases and J lost 3; bases outside the gene matches: 6. The CDR3 is 15 amino acids. The CDR3 protein is CASSDDRQGVYEQYF. The covered CDR3 bases are TGTGCCAGCAGTGATGATCGACAGGGTGTCTATGAACAGTAC.

In regard to this clone: Germline and genes here are mouse. The read finishes 1 residue shy of the CDR3 end, and the germline J gene is used to complete it. This chain joins TRBV13-2 and TRBJ2-3; 7 bases are shared with TRBD1. Germline CDR1 is NNHNN and CDR2 is SYGAGS (reference sequence). V was clipped by 1 base and J by 0 bases; unmatched bases: 2. This CDR3 contains 15 residues. The covered CDR3 bases are TGTGCCAGCGGTGATCCAGGGGGTAGTGCAGAAACGCTGTAT. This gives the protein CASGDPGGSAETLY. In full, the CDR3 is CASGDPGGSAETLYF.

Note on this clone: The gene names here belong to mouse. The read ends 1 residue before the CDR3 terminus; that terminus is restored from the germline J gene. The chain employs TRBV2 and TRBJ2-1, with 9 bases lining up with TRBD1. Germline CDR1 is LGHNA and CDR2 is YSYQKL. The CDR3 totals 13 residues. V lost 3 bases to trimming and J lost 6 bases; unmatched junction nucleotides: 0. The sequenced part of the CDR3 DNA is TGTGCCAGCAGCCAGACAGGGGGTGCTGAGCAGTTC. Its translation is CASSQTGGAEQF. The complete CDR3 protein is CASSQTGGAEQFF.

This clone was seen a handful of times. Gene names are the mouse ones. The DNA ends 1 residue before the CDR3 does, and the rest of the CDR3 is filled in from the germline J gene. The V and J genes are TRBV13-1 and TRBJ2-1; 7 nucleotides line up with TRBD2. The CDR3 extends over 13 amino acids. Germline values: CDR1 NSHNY, CDR2 SYGAGN. With V trimmed by 2 bases and J by 4 bases, 0 bases remained unmatched. The sequenced CDR3 bases are TGTGCCAGCAGTGAGGGACTGTATGCTGAGCAGTTC. This sequence encodes CASSEGLYAEQF. The CDR3 in its entirety is CASSEGLYAEQFF.

On this clone itself: These gene names are mouse names. From the germline J gene comes the end of the CDR3, since the read stops 1 residue before it. This chain uses TRBV31 with TRBJ2-2; TRBD1 matches 8 bases. The CDR3 has 16 residues. Germline V CDR1 and CDR2: GKSSPN, SITVG. V was clipped by 1 base and J by 4 bases; unmatched bases: 8. CDR3 sequence: CAWSHRTGSGTGQLYF. The DNA read from the CDR3 is TGTGCCTGGAGTCACCGGACAGGGAGCGGCACCGGGCAGCTCTAC.

This clone has just a few counts. The genes are named according to mouse. The read falls 1 residue short of the CDR3 end, and the missing part is taken from the germline J gene. This rearrangement joins TRBV5 to TRBJ2-1; no reliable D call. V lost 1 base, J lost 4 bases, and 8 bases lay in between. The germline V gene has CDR1 LGHNA and CDR2 YNLKQL (reference sequence). There are 14 residues in the CDR3. CDR3 sequence: CASSQASRYAEQFF. The covered CDR3 bases are TGTGCCAGCAGCCAAGCGAGCAGGTATGCTGAGCAGTTC.

To note about this clone: Mouse gene names apply. Read data end 1 residue before the CDR3 end; the end is taken from the germline J gene. The chain has TRBV13-2 and TRBJ1-1; 10 positions match TRBD1. Germline V CDR1 and CDR2: NNHNN, SYGAGS (reference sequence). The CDR3 runs 16 residues. V shed 0 bases and J 1 base; nucleotides not matched to a gene: 3. The CDR3 DNA, read in part, is TGTGCCAGCGGTGATGGGGGACAGGGGAGGAACACAGAAGTCTTC. Encoded protein: CASGDGGQGRNTEVF. The entire CDR3 reads CASGDGGQGRNTEVFF.

With regard to this clone: These gene names are mouse names. The CDR3 loop is CASSLDGGRDNYAEQFF. The sequenced part of the CDR3 DNA is TGTGCAAGCAGCTTAGATGGGGGCAGGGATAACTATGCTGAGCAGTTC. The V and J genes are TRBV16 and TRBJ2-1, with D perhaps matching TRBD1 or TRBD2 (6 bases each). Sequencing ends 1 residue short of the CDR3 end; the germline J gene provides the rest. Germline V gene lookup returns CDR1 SGHSA and CDR2 FRNQAP. This CDR3 has 17 amino acids. Trimming removed 0 bases at V and 0 bases at J, with 12 bases between.

Concerning this clone itself: Genes and germline come from the mouse. The sequence runs out 1 residue before the end of the CDR3; the remainder is reconstructed from the germline J gene. The chain links TRBV31 to TRBJ1-1; D perhaps matches TRBD1 (6 bases). The CDR3 spans 15 residues. Trimming took off 1 base at V and 1 base at J, with 13 bases between the two ends. Germline V CDR1 and CDR2: GKSSPN, SITVG. CDR3 DNA, as far as it was read: TGTGCCTGGAGTCCGAGGGGGGCTGTAAACACAGAAGTCTTC. The encoded protein is CAWSPRGAVNTEVF. The whole CDR3 sequence reads CAWSPRGAVNTEVFF.

Comment on this clone: These gene names are mouse names. The read terminates 1 residue before the CDR3 end, so the remaining end is supplied by the germline J gene. V usage is TRBV4 and J usage is TRBJ2-1; the match to TRBD2 covers 14 bases. The CDR3 loop spans 16 amino acids. The V and J ends lost 5 bases and 6 bases, in that order; junction bases with no gene match: 6. CDR1 and CDR2 (germline): LGHDT, YNNKQL (reference sequence). The DNA read from the CDR3 is TGTGCCAGCAGCAGGGACTGGGGGGGCGCTGGTGCTGAGCAGTTC. Encoded protein: CASSRDWGGAGAEQF. The CDR3 in its entirety is CASSRDWGGAGAEQFF.

Concerning this clone itself: Gene names and germline match the mouse. The read ends 1 residue before the CDR3 terminus; that terminus is restored from the germline J gene. The chain joins TRBV13-1 to TRBJ2-5; no definite D call. V was clipped by 2 bases and J by 1 base, with 8 bases between them. Per germline, CDR1 NSHNY and CDR2 SYGAGN. The CDR3 contains 14 residues. The covered CDR3 bases are TGTGCCAGCAGTGAACGGTGGGACCAAGACACCCAGTAC. Its translation: CASSERWDQDTQY. The whole CDR3 protein reads CASSERWDQDTQYF.

About this clone: Germline and genes here are mouse. CDR3 protein: CASSQAGGARGQNTLYF. The CDR3 DNA, read in part, is TGTGCCAGCAGCCAAGCTGGGGGGGCGCGGGGTCAAAACACCTTGTAC. J is TRBJ2-4 and V is TRBV5; 10 bases fit TRBD2. The CDR3 end falls 1 residue outside the read, so it is completed with the germline J gene. V was clipped by 1 base and J by 1 base; unmatched bases: 5. The CDR3 covers 17 residues. In germline, CDR1 is LGHNA, CDR2 YNLKQL (reference sequence).

To note about this clone: The gene names given are mouse names. This CDR3 reads CASRSGERGQNTLYF. The covered CDR3 bases are TGTGCCAGCAGGTCAGGGGAGAGGGGTCAAAACACCTTGTAC. The chain recombines TRBV14 with TRBJ2-4; D possibly corresponds to TRBD1 (6 bases). The read falls 1 residue short of the CDR3 end, and the missing part is taken from the germline J gene. Germline V gene lookup returns CDR1 SGHDT and CDR2 FRDEAV. The CDR3 extends over 15 amino acids. V was trimmed by 5 bases and J by 1 base, leaving 14 bases between them.

As to this clone: The genes are named according to mouse. Sequencing ends 1 residue short of the CDR3 end; the germline J gene provides the rest. The chain joins TRBV20 to TRBJ2-3; 7 bases map to TRBD2. The CDR3 runs 13 residues. Per the germline V gene, CDR1 is GFQATS and CDR2 is STVNSAI. Losses at the gene ends were 8 bases for V and 2 bases for J; bases not matched to a gene: 7. The CDR3 sequence is CGSRGGDAETLYF. CDR3 bases read: TGTGGTTCCCGGGGGGGAGATGCAGAAACGCTGTAT. The full variable domain, rest sourced from reference TRBV20 and TRBJ2-3, is GALVYQYPRRTICKSGTSMRMECQAVGFQATSVAWYRQSPQKTFELIALSTVNSAIKYEQNFTQEKFPISHPNLSFSSMTVLNAYLEDRGLYLCGSRGGDAETLYFGSGTRLTVL.

Comments on this clone: Gene labels here are mouse ones. The sequenced fragment ends 1 residue before the CDR3 boundary, so the rest is inferred from the germline J gene. This rearrangement joins TRBV24 to TRBJ1-6, with D possibly being TRBD1 (6 bases). TRBJ1-6 is known as an ORF, though its function is uncertain. Per the germline V gene, CDR1 is KGHTA and CDR2 is FRNEEI. The CDR3 has 13 amino acids. The V gene lost 4 bases and the J gene lost 8 bases, with 9 bases spanning the gap. The CDR3 sequence is CASSRTDDSPLYF. The part of the CDR3 DNA that was read is TGTGCCAGCAGTCGGACAGATGATTCGCCCCTCTAC.

This clone was seen a handful of times. Here the gene names and germline are mouse. The sequenced fragment ends 1 residue before the CDR3 boundary, so the rest is inferred from the germline J gene. The V call is TRBV1, the J call TRBJ1-5; unclear D gene. Looked up from germline, CDR1 is NSQYPW and CDR2 is LRSPGD (reference sequence). Trimming cost V 3 bases and J 2 bases, with 2 bases left between them. The CDR3 sequence is 12 residues long. This CDR3 reads CTCSAHNQAPLF. The CDR3 DNA, read in part, is TGCACCTGCAGTGCTCACAACCAGGCTCCGCTT.